The 5 T cell receptor beta chains reported below all come from one sample, sequenced in a study of CXCR3-negative and CXCR3-positive naive CD8 T cells. Study outcomes and limitations: In CXCR3-positive naive cells, the TRB CDR3s were more hydrophobic than in CXCR3-negative naive cells.

No antigens are known for them. The TRB libraries of cDNA were built by UMI-labeled 5' RACE. TCRdb reanalyzed the 5' RACE reads and collapses them to one entry per CDR3 protein, without DNA. This repertoire includes 80,000 to 100,000 distinct CDR3 sequences. Sample: naive CXCR3+ CD8+ T cells from blood. The subset was: CD45RO-CCR7+CD27+CD95- naive CD8+ T cells expressing CXCR3 (TNR3+). The receptors originated from a human donor in good health. Some clones in this sample may be carry-over from other donors' samples.

The chain has TRBV5-1 and TRBJ2-3. Germline assignment: CDR1 SGHRS and CDR2 YFSETQ. This CDR3 contains 16 residues. This chain's CDR3 is CASSLTEFTLTDTQYF. Variable domain in full (rest from reference TRBV5-1 and TRBJ2-3): KAGVTQTPRYLIKTRGQQVTLSCSPISGHRSVSWYQQTPGQGLQFLFEYFSETQRNKGNFPGRFSGRQFSNSRSEMNVSTLELGDSALYLCASSLTEFTLTDTQYFGPGTRLTVL.

The CDR3 here is CASSLLFAGGPYEQYF. The chain has TRBV5-1 and TRBJ2-7; TCRdb's assignment of TRBD2 cannot be checked, as there is no DNA. Germline CDR1 SGHRS, CDR2 YFSETQ. The CDR3 has 16 residues.

The gene calls are TRBV7-2 and TRBJ1-2. The CDR3 spans 14 residues. The germline V gene has CDR1 SGHTA and CDR2 FQGNSA. This CDR3 reads CASSLRKVNYGYTF.

This chain links TRBV19 with TRBJ2-1; TCRdb names TRBD2, which stays unverified in the absence of DNA. The germline V gene has CDR1 LNHDA and CDR2 SQIVND (reference sequence). The CDR3 has 15 residues. CDR3 region: CASSIPRTGYNEQFF.

This rearrangement joins TRBV29-1 to TRBJ1-1. Germline V gives CDR1 SQVTM, CDR2 ANQGSEA. The CDR3 runs to 14 residues. CDR3 region: CSATRQVFGAEAFF.